The rows below give T cell receptor beta chains drawn from one sample of a study of blood T cell repertoires in COVID-19. Clones were sequenced by immunoSEQ multiplex PCR, and TCRdb holds only the in-frame ones, with some missing. Found here are hundreds of thousands of clones, over 70% of them singletons; the top ten hold roughly 7.9%. The sequenced material came from peripheral blood. The receptors originated from a woman aged 80 or older with acute or convalescent COVID-19. Each CDR3 is given with its conserved first and last residue. A D gene is named only where the DNA matches it firmly. Clone sizes are given selectively: once, few, many, or a class where the clone is expanded.

J,D,size,V,DNA,CDR3
TRBJ1-4,TRBD1,.,TRBV20-1,TGCAGTGCTAGTGAGGCACAGGGGTATGAAAAACTGTTTTTT,CSASEAQGYEKLFF
TRBJ2-2,TRBD2,.,TRBV19,TGTGCCAGTAGTATTAGATTTGGATCACTAGCGAGGACCGGGGAGCTGTTTTTT,CASSIRFGSLARTGELFF
TRBJ1-2,.,once,TRBV6-1,TGTGCCAGCAGTGAGGGGCAGGGGTCTCACTATGGCTACACCTTC,CASSEGQGSHYGYTF
TRBJ2-1,.,.,TRBV9,TGTGCCAGCAGCGCCGGTCCCCCCTACAATGAGCAGTTCTTC,CASSAGPPYNEQFF
TRBJ2-7,TRBD1,.,TRBV9,TGTGCCAGCAGCGTCGGACAGGGGGCGTACGAGCAGTACTTC,CASSVGQGAYEQYF
TRBJ1-2,.,.,TRBV27,TGTGCCAGCAGTTTGGGCGGGGTGGAAGGCTACACCTTC,CASSLGGVEGYTF
TRBJ1-5,.,.,TRBV19,TGTGCCAGTGCCCAGGGAAATCAGCCCCAGCATTTT,CASAQGNQPQHF
TRBJ2-3,TRBD2,.,TRBV4-1,TGCGCCAGCAGCATCCTCCTTCGGCGGGGGGACACAGATACGCAGTATTTT,CASSILLRRGDTDTQYF
TRBJ2-7,TRBD1,.,TRBV3-1/TRBV3-2,TGTGCCAGCAGCAACGGACAGGGAGCCTACGAGCAGTACTTC,CASSNGQGAYEQYF
TRBJ2-7,TRBD1,.,TRBV3-1/TRBV3-2,TGTGCCAGCAGCCAAAGGGACAGGGGCCACGAGCAGTACTTC,CASSQRDRGHEQYF
TRBJ2-7,.,.,TRBV6-5,TGTGCCAGCAGTTACTACGGGAGCCCCTACGAGCAGTACTTC,CASSYYGSPYEQYF
TRBJ1-2,.,.,TRBV7-3,TGTGCCAGCAGCCCCGGAGGCACCCCCCATGGCTACACCTTC,CASSPGGTPHGYTF
TRBJ2-7,TRBD1,once,TRBV2,TGTGCCAGCAGTGAGGGGACAGGGTCGTGGGAGCAGTACTTC,CASSEGTGSWEQYF
TRBJ1-4,TRBD1,.,TRBV6-5,TGTGCCAGCATTAGAGACAGGGGGCGTGAAAAACTGTTTTTT,CASIRDRGREKLFF
TRBJ2-7,TRBD1,.,TRBV30,TGTGCCTGGAGTGTGGGACAGGGCTACGAGCAGTACTTC,CAWSVGQGYEQYF
TRBJ2-3,.,.,TRBV6-4,TGTGCCAGCAGTGTCGTTAGCGGATCTAGCACAGATACGCAGTATTTT,CASSVVSGSSTDTQYF
TRBJ2-7,TRBD2,.,TRBV7-9,TGTGCCAGCAGCCAGGCGGGGGAGAGCTCCTACGAGCAGTACTTC,CASSQAGESSYEQYF
TRBJ2-5,TRBD1,.,TRBV11-2,TGTGCCAGCAGCTTAGGGGGACAGCAAGAGACCCAGTACTTC,CASSLGGQQETQYF